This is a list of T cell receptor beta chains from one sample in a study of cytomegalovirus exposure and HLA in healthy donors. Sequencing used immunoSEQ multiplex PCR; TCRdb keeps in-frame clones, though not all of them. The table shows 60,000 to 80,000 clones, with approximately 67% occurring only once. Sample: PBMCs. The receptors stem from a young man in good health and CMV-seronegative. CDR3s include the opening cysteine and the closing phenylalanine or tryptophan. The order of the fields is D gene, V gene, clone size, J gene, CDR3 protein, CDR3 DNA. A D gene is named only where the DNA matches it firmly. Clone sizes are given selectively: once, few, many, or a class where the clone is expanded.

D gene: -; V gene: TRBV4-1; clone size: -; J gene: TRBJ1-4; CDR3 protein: CASSPLAGRNEKLFF; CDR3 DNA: TGCGCCAGCAGCCCACTGGCAGGGCGTAATGAAAAACTGTTTTTT
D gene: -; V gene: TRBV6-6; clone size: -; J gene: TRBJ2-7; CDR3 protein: CASSYSVTGFVEQYF; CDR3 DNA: TGTGCCAGCAGTTACTCTGTTACAGGGTTCGTTGAGCAGTACTTC
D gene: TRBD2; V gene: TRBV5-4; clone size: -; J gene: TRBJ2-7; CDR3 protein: CASSFAGGPTYEQYF; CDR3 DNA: TGTGCCAGCAGCTTTGCGGGGGGCCCAACCTACGAGCAGTACTTC
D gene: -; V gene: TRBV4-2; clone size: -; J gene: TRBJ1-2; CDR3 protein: CASSQDTQGYYGYTF; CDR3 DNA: TGTGCCAGCAGCCAAGATACGCAGGGATACTATGGCTACACCTTC
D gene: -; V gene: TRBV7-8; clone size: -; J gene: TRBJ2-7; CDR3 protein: CASSPSLGTGRDEQYF; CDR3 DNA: TGTGCCAGCAGCCCCAGCTTAGGTACAGGGCGGGACGAGCAGTACTTC
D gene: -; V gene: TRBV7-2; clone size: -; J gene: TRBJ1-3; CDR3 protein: CASSLPGRNTIYF; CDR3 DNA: TGTGCCAGCAGCTTACCAGGTAGAAACACCATATATTTT
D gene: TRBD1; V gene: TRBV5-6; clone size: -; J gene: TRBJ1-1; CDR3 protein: CASTHRGGDTEAFF; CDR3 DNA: TGTGCCAGCACCCACAGGGGCGGGGACACTGAAGCTTTCTTT
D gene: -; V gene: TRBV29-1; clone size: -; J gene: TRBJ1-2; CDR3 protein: CSVGESGYTF; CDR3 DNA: TGCAGCGTTGGAGAGAGTGGCTACACCTTC
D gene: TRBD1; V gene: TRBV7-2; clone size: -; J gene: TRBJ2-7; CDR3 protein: CASNPTGTGFYEQYF; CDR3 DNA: TGTGCCAGCAACCCTACAGGGACAGGATTCTACGAGCAGTACTTC
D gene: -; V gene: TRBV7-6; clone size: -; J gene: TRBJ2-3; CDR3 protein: CASSDSLDTQYF; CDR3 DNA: TGTGCCAGCAGCGATAGCCTGGATACGCAGTATTTT
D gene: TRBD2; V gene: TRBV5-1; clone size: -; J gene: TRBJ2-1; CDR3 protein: CASSLDGGADNEQFF; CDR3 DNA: TGCGCCAGCAGCTTGGACGGGGGGGCCGACAATGAGCAGTTCTTC
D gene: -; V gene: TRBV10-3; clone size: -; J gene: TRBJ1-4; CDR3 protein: CAISESTRPGKLFF; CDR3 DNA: TGTGCCATCAGTGAGTCGACCCGCCCAGGAAAACTGTTTTTT
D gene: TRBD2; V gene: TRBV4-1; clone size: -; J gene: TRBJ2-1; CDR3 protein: CASSQVGGNYNEQFF; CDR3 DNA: TGCGCCAGCAGCCAAGTCGGGGGGAACTACAATGAGCAGTTCTTC
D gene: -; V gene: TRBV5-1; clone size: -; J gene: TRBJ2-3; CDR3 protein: CASSYGGETDTQYF; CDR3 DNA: TGCGCCAGCAGCTACGGTGGGGAGACAGATACGCAGTATTTT
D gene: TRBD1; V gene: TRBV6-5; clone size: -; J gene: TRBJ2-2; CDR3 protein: CASTGQGHTGELFF; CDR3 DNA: TGTGCCAGCACCGGACAGGGACATACCGGGGAGCTGTTTTTT
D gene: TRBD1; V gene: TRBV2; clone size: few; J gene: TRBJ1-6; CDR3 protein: CASSPGQRYNSPLHF; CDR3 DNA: TGTGCCAGCAGCCCGGGACAGAGATATAATTCACCCCTCCACTTT
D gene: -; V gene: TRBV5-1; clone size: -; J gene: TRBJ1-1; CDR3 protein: CASSLEQGSTEAFF; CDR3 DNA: TGCGCCAGCAGCTTGGAACAGGGAAGCACTGAAGCTTTCTTT
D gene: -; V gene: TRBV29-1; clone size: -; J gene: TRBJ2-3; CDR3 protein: CSVEGSETSTDTQYF; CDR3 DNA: TGCAGCGTTGAGGGCTCGGAAACTAGCACAGATACGCAGTATTTT
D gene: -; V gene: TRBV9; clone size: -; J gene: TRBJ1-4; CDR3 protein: CASSGTAGREKLFF; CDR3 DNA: TGTGCCAGCAGCGGAACAGCAGGGCGTGAAAAACTGTTTTTT
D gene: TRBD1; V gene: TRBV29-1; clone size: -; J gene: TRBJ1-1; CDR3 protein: CSVSGGTGRARAFF; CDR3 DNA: TGCAGCGTTTCGGGTGGGACAGGGAGGGCTCGAGCTTTCTTT
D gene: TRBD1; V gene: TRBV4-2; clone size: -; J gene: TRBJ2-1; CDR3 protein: CASSQEGQGMFNEQFF; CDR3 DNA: TGTGCCAGCAGCCAAGAGGGACAGGGAATGTTCAATGAGCAGTTCTTC
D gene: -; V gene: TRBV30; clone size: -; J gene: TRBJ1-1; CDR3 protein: CAWSGQSNTEAFF; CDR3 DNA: TGTGCCTGGAGTGGACAGTCGAACACTGAAGCTTTCTTT
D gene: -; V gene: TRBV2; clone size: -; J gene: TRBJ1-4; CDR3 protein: CATGEEKLFF; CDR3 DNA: TGTGCCACCGGGGAGGAAAAACTGTTTTTT
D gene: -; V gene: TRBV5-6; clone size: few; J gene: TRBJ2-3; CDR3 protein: CASSQIRTDTQYF; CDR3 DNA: TGTGCCAGCAGCCAAATCCGCACAGATACGCAGTATTTT
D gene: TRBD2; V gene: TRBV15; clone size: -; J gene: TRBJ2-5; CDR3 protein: CATSRETSFAETQYF; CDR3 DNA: TGTGCCACCAGCAGAGAGACTAGCTTTGCGGAGACCCAGTACTTC
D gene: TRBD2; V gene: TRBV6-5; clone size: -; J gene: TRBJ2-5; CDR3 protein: CASSYRLAGGKETQYF; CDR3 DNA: TGTGCCAGCAGTTATCGACTAGCGGGGGGGAAGGAGACCCAGTACTTC
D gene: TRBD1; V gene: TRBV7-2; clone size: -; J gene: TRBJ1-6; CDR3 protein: CASSSDRGRASPLHF; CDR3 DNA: TGTGCCAGCAGCTCCGACAGGGGTCGGGCCTCACCCCTCCACTTT
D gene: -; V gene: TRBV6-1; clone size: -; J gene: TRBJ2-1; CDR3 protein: CASSVASWNEQFF; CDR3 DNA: TGTGCCAGCAGTGTGGCTAGCTGGAATGAGCAGTTCTTC
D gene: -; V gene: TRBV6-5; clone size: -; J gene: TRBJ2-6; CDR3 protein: CASNLAAGANVLTF; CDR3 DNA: TGTGCCAGCAACTTAGCTGCTGGGGCCAACGTCCTGACTTTC
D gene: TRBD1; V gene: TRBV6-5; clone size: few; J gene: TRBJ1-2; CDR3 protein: CASRDRGVRVGGYTF; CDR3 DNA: TGTGCCAGCAGGGACAGGGGTGTCCGTGTCGGTGGCTACACCTTC
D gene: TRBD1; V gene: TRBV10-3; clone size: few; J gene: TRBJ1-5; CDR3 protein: CAISQGARNQPQHF; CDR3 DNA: TGTGCCATCAGTCAGGGGGCTCGCAATCAGCCCCAGCATTTT
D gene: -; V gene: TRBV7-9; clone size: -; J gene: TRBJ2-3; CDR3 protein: CASSEYSTDTQYF; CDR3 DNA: TGTGCCAGCAGCGAGTACAGTACAGATACGCAGTATTTT
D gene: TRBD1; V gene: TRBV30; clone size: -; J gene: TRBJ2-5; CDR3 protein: CAWSVLAGGVETQYF; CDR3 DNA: TGTGCCTGGAGTGTACTAGCAGGGGGCGTAGAGACCCAGTACTTC
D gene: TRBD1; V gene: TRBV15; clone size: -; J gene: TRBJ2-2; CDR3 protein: CATGTAAGGELFF; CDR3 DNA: TGTGCCACCGGGACAGCAGCAGGCGGGGAGCTGTTTTTT
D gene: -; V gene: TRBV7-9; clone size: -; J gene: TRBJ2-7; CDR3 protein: CASLRSGADEQYF; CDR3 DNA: TGTGCCAGCTTGAGGTCAGGGGCTGACGAGCAGTACTTC
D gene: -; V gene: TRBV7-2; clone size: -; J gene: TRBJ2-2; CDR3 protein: CASTEQPPPIGELFF; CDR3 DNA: TGTGCCAGCACTGAACAGCCCCCCCCCATCGGGGAGCTGTTTTTT
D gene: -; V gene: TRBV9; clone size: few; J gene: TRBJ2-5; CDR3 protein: CASSTGGSGAETQYF; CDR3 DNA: TGTGCCAGCAGCACCGGGGGGTCGGGGGCAGAGACCCAGTACTTC
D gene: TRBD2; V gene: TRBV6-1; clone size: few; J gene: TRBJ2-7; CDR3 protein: CASSDPWLAGTYEQYF; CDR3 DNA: TGTGCCAGCAGTGATCCCTGGCTAGCGGGGACCTACGAGCAGTACTTC
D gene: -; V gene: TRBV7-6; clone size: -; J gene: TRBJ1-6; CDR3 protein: CASSWGQSVYNSPLHF; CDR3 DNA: TGTGCCAGCAGCTGGGGACAATCGGTATATAATTCACCCCTCCACTTT
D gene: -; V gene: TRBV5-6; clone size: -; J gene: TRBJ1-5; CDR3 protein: CASSLNDYQPQHF; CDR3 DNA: TGTGCCAGCAGCCTCAACGACTACCAGCCCCAGCATTTT
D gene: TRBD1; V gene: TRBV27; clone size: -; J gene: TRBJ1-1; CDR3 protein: CASSLSTGGITEAFF; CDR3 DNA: TGTGCCAGCAGTTTATCCACAGGGGGAATCACTGAAGCTTTCTTT
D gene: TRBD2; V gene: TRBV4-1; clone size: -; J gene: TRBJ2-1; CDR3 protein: CASSQERRGVYNEQFF; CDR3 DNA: TGCGCCAGCAGCCAAGAGAGGCGGGGGGTTTACAATGAGCAGTTCTTC
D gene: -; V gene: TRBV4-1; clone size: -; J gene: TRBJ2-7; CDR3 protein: CASSPFRGSSYEQYF; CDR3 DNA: TGCGCCAGCAGCCCATTCCGAGGGAGCTCCTACGAGCAGTACTTC
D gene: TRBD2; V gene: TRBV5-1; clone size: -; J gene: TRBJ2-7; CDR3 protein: CASSLGGTSYEQYF; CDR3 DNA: TGCGCCAGCAGCTTGGGGGGGACTAGCTACGAGCAGTACTTC
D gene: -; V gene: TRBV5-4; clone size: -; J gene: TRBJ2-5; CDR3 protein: CASSLEGARGETQYF; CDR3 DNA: TGTGCCAGCAGCTTGGAGGGGGCTCGGGGGGAGACCCAGTACTTC
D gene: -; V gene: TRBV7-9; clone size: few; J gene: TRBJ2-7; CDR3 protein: CASSRGGGDYEQYF; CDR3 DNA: TGTGCCAGCAGCCGGGGCGGCGGGGACTACGAGCAGTACTTC
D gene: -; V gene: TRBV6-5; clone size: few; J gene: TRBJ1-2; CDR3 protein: CASSRKGASDYGYTF; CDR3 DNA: TGTGCCAGCAGTCGTAAAGGGGCGTCTGACTATGGCTACACCTTC
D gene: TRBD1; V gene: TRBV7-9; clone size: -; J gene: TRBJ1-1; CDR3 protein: CASSPQGEDTEAFF; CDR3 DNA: TGTGCCAGCAGCCCACAGGGGGAGGACACTGAAGCTTTCTTT
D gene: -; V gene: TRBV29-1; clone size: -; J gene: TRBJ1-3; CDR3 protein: CSVGASSGNTIYF; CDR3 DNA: TGCAGCGTTGGCGCATCCTCTGGAAACACCATATATTTT
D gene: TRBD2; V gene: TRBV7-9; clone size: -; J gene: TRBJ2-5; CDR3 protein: CASSLDGGFQETQYF; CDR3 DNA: TGTGCCAGCAGCTTAGACGGGGGGTTTCAAGAGACCCAGTACTTC
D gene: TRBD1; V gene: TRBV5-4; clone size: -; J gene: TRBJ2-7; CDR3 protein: CASSLESGTVPYEQYF; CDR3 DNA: TGTGCCAGCAGCTTGGAAAGTGGGACAGTGCCGTACGAGCAGTACTTC
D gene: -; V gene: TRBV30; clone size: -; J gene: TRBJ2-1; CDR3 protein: CAWSGGRGRFF; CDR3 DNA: TGTGCCTGGAGTGGGGGCAGGGGTAGGTTCTTC
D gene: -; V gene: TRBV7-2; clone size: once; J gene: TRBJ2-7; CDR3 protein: CASSFRGERNEQYF; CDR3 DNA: TGTGCCAGCAGCTTCAGGGGGGAGAGGAACGAGCAGTACTTC
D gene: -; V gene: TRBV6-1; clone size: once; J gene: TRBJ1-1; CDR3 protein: CASKRQYEAFF; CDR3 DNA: TGTGCCAGCAAAAGACAATATGAAGCTTTCTTT
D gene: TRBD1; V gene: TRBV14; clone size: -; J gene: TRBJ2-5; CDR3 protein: CASSYRGRRETQYF; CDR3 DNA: TGTGCCAGCAGCTACAGGGGACGTCGAGAGACCCAGTACTTC
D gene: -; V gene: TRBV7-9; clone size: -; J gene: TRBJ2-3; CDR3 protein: CASSSYDSPTSTDTQYF; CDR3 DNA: TGTGCCAGCAGCTCCTACGACAGTCCTACAAGCACAGATACGCAGTATTTT
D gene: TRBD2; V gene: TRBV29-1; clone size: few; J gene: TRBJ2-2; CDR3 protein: CSVDTGGVRTGELFF; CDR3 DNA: TGCAGCGTTGATACCGGGGGGGTTCGGACCGGGGAGCTGTTTTTT
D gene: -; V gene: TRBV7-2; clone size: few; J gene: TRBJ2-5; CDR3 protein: CASSGWGAAETQYF; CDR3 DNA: TGTGCCAGCAGCGGGTGGGGCGCTGCAGAGACCCAGTACTTC
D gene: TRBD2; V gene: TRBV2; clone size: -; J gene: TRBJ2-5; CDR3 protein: CASSLGGGARETQYF; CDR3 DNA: TGTGCCAGCAGCCTTGGCGGGGGGGCCCGGGAGACCCAGTACTTC